The sequence of this TCR beta chain was determined in a study of cytomegalovirus exposure and HLA in healthy donors. V shed 5 bases and J shed 6 bases, with 13 bases lying between them. The CDR3 loop spans 13 amino acids. Germline V lookup: CDR1 SEHNR, CDR2 FQNEAQ (reference sequence). The study ran its PCR with 60 Vbeta and 13 Jbeta primers. TCRdb keeps only in-frame clones here, not all; method: immunoSEQ multiplex PCR. Of 150,000 to 180,000 clones listed, 65% to 90% are singletons. The sequence was obtained from a woman in her forties or fifties in good health and CMV-seropositive. The J gene is TRBJ1-2, the V gene TRBV7-9, with a tentative D call TRBD1 (6 bases). Sequences were obtained from PBMCs. The CDR3 region has the DNA TGTGCCAGCAGCCCTGGGGGGGCGCATGGCTACACCTTC. Amino acid sequence: CASSPGGAHGYTF.